A selection of T cell receptor beta chains follows, all from one sample in a study of cytomegalovirus exposure and HLA in healthy donors. Generated by immunoSEQ multiplex PCR, the TCRdb table keeps only in-frame clones and is missing some. Here the sample table reports tens of thousands of clones. The specimen sequenced was PBMCs. Receptors were obtained from a woman aged 25 to 39 in good health and CMV-seropositive. The CDR3 runs from the conserved cysteine through the conserved F or W. The order of the fields is J gene, V gene, D gene, CDR3 protein, CDR3 DNA. D genes are given only for firm matches.

TRBJ2-7,TRBV4-1,NA,CASSQEGFRGEYEQYF,TGCGCCAGCAGCCAAGAAGGGTTCAGGGGGGAGTACGAGCAGTACTTC
TRBJ1-2,TRBV7-2,NA,CASSLVTGSNYGYTF,TGTGCCAGCAGCTTAGTCACAGGGTCCAACTATGGCTACACCTTC
TRBJ2-7,TRBV27,NA,CASSFSSSSYEQYF,TGTGCCAGCAGTTTTTCTAGCTCCTCCTACGAGCAGTACTTC
TRBJ1-2,TRBV9,NA,CASSSPGGRATYGYTF,TGTGCCAGCAGCTCCCCGGGGGGAAGGGCTACCTATGGCTACACCTTC
TRBJ2-7,TRBV29-1,TRBD1,CSVEIPGTGIGEQYF,TGCAGCGTTGAGATCCCCGGGACAGGGATTGGCGAGCAGTACTTC
TRBJ1-1,TRBV5-4,NA,CASSLEIRGTEAFF,TGTGCCAGCAGCTTGGAAATTCGAGGAACTGAAGCTTTCTTT
TRBJ2-5,TRBV5-1,TRBD2,CASSSGGFDGETQYF,TGCGCCAGCAGCTCGGGAGGGTTCGACGGGGAGACCCAGTACTTC
TRBJ2-1,TRBV9,NA,CASSATDNEQFF,TGTGCCAGCAGCGCCACAGACAATGAGCAGTTCTTC
TRBJ2-5,TRBV7-2,TRBD2,CASSLGGSGETQYF,TGTGCCAGCAGCTTAGGGGGTAGCGGGGAGACCCAGTACTTC
TRBJ1-2,TRBV18,NA,CASSPLSQGYGYTF,TGTGCCAGCTCACCACTTTCCCAGGGGTATGGCTACACCTTC
TRBJ1-2,TRBV18,TRBD1,CASSPVGQAYGYTF,TGTGCCAGCTCACCAGTGGGACAGGCCTATGGCTACACCTTC
TRBJ2-1,TRBV30,TRBD2,CAWSAGRTYNEQFF,TGTGCCTGGAGTGCCGGGAGGACCTACAATGAGCAGTTCTTC
TRBJ1-2,TRBV6-6,TRBD1,CASSSDRGYGYTF,TGTGCCAGCAGTTCCGACAGGGGCTATGGCTACACCTTC
TRBJ2-1,TRBV29-1,TRBD2,CSVETSGSQFF,TGCAGCGTGGAGACTAGCGGGAGTCAGTTCTTC
TRBJ2-7,TRBV19,NA,CASKSLAGLVGEQYF,TGTGCCAGTAAATCCCTCGCCGGACTCGTAGGCGAGCAGTACTTC
TRBJ2-6,TRBV29-1,NA,CSVASSGANVLTF,TGCAGCGTTGCTAGCTCTGGGGCCAACGTCCTGACTTTC
TRBJ1-5,TRBV5-1,TRBD1,CASSLDGVHGTGNQPQHF,TGCGCCAGCAGCTTGGATGGGGTCCACGGGACAGGCAATCAGCCCCAGCATTTT
TRBJ2-3,TRBV28,TRBD2,CASSLWVAGGTDTQYF,TGTGCCAGCAGTTTATGGGTAGCGGGGGGAACAGATACGCAGTATTTT
TRBJ1-6,TRBV18,NA,CASSNEGMGNSPLHF,TGTGCCAGCTCAAATGAGGGAATGGGGAATTCACCCCTCCACTTT
TRBJ2-3,TRBV6-1,TRBD2,CASRHSGGAKDTQYF,TGTGCCAGCAGGCATAGCGGGGGGGCGAAAGATACGCAGTATTTT
TRBJ2-7,TRBV2,TRBD2,CASSAGTSGNSYEQYF,TGTGCCAGCAGTGCCGGGACTAGCGGGAACTCCTACGAGCAGTACTTC
TRBJ2-7,TRBV6-5,TRBD2,CASSSGGTIPDYEQYF,TGTGCCAGCAGTTCCGGAGGGACTATTCCAGACTACGAGCAGTACTTC
TRBJ1-4,TRBV7-2,TRBD1,CASSQRGRGREKLFF,TGTGCCAGCAGTCAAAGGGGCAGGGGGCGTGAAAAACTGTTTTTT
TRBJ2-7,TRBV11-3,NA,CASSLGGSREPGEQYF,TGTGCCAGCAGCTTAGGGGGTTCCCGGGAACCGGGGGAGCAGTACTTC
TRBJ1-2,TRBV25-1,NA,CASRDSYGYTF,TGTGCCAGCAGGGACAGCTATGGCTACACCTTC
TRBJ2-3,TRBV7-3,TRBD2,CASSSLAGADTQYF,TGTGCCAGCAGCTCCTTAGCGGGAGCAGATACGCAGTATTTT
TRBJ1-2,TRBV27,NA,CASSPPGGGYGYTF,TGTGCCAGCAGTCCGCCCGGGGGGGGCTATGGCTACACCTTC
TRBJ2-7,TRBV6-6,TRBD2,CASSSSGRGDYEQYF,TGTGCCAGCAGTTCCTCCGGGCGGGGGGACTACGAGCAGTACTTC
TRBJ2-7,TRBV9,NA,CASSVGVSSYEQYF,TGTGCCAGCAGCGTTGGTGTCAGCTCCTACGAGCAGTACTTC
TRBJ1-1,TRBV19,NA,CASSPSQTNTEAFF,TGTGCCAGTAGTCCCTCACAGACGAACACTGAAGCTTTCTTT
TRBJ2-5,TRBV5-5,NA,CASRGPGQKETQYF,TGTGCCAGCAGAGGGCCAGGACAAAAAGAGACCCAGTACTTC
TRBJ2-7,TRBV18,NA,CASSPSQDYYEQYF,TGTGCCAGCTCACCGTCGCAGGACTATTACGAGCAGTACTTC
TRBJ2-7,TRBV5-1,NA,CASSLGGDYEQYF,TGCGCCAGCAGCTTAGGGGGTGACTACGAGCAGTACTTC
TRBJ1-4,TRBV30,NA,CAWSSTGFRNQKLFF,TGTGCCTGGAGTTCCACAGGGTTTAGAAATCAAAAACTGTTTTTT
TRBJ1-2,TRBV28,TRBD1,CASRRGTGGPTSYTF,TGTGCCAGCCGGCGCGGGACAGGGGGCCCCACTTCCTACACCTTC
TRBJ2-4,TRBV30,NA,CAWSVLVRSGWNIQYF,TGTGCCTGGAGTGTACTGGTTAGGTCAGGGTGGAACATTCAGTACTTC
TRBJ1-6,TRBV27,NA,CASGPVNSPLHF,TGTGCCAGCGGTCCAGTGAATTCACCCCTCCACTTT
TRBJ1-1,TRBV27,NA,CASIPTEGKTEAFF,TGTGCCAGCATCCCAACGGAGGGGAAGACTGAAGCTTTCTTT
TRBJ2-2,TRBV7-9,TRBD2,CASSQRSGGANTGELFF,TGTGCCAGCAGCCAGAGAAGCGGGGGGGCTAACACCGGGGAGCTGTTTTTT
TRBJ1-6,TRBV19,TRBD1,CASSEPQGTGWSPLHF,TGTGCCAGTAGCGAACCGCAAGGGACAGGATGGTCACCCCTCCACTTT
TRBJ2-7,TRBV10-3,TRBD2,CAIRRTSGREGDNEQYF,TGTGCCATCAGGCGGACTAGCGGGAGGGAGGGGGATAACGAGCAGTACTTC
TRBJ2-7,TRBV13,TRBD2,CASSLVAGGQTPYEQYF,TGTGCCAGCAGCTTAGTAGCGGGGGGACAAACCCCCTACGAGCAGTACTTC
TRBJ2-5,TRBV10-1,TRBD2,CASGTGAGAETQYF,TGCGCCAGCGGAACCGGAGCGGGGGCGGAGACCCAGTACTTC
TRBJ2-3,TRBV7-9,NA,CASNLLGQSTDTQYF,TGTGCCAGCAATCTGCTAGGACAGAGCACAGATACGCAGTATTTT
TRBJ2-7,TRBV10-2,TRBD1,CASSELQGGPYEQYF,TGCGCCAGCAGTGAGTTACAGGGGGGCCCCTACGAGCAGTACTTC
TRBJ2-3,TRBV6-5,TRBD2,CASSWGGEGTDTQYF,TGTGCCAGCAGCTGGGGGGGGGAAGGGACAGATACGCAGTATTTT
TRBJ2-1,TRBV1,NA,CTSSQEVRAGGCYNEQFF,TGCACCAGCAGCCAAGAAGTAAGGGCGGGGGGCTGCTACAATGAGCAGTTCTTC
TRBJ2-1,TRBV19,NA,CASNRFGENEQFF,TGTGCCAGTAACCGTTTCGGGGAGAATGAGCAGTTCTTC
TRBJ2-1,TRBV30,NA,CAWRASVYNEQFF,TGTGCCTGGAGAGCTAGCGTATACAATGAGCAGTTCTTC
TRBJ1-5,TRBV6-1,TRBD1,CATLRDRGGQPQHF,TGTGCCACTCTTCGGGACAGGGGAGGTCAGCCCCAGCATTTT
TRBJ1-1,TRBV11-3,NA,CASSLGEGGTEAFF,TGTGCCAGCAGCTTAGGGGAGGGGGGGACTGAAGCTTTCTTT
TRBJ1-2,TRBV5-1,TRBD1,CASSLGDRRDGYTF,TGCGCCAGCAGCTTGGGGGACAGGCGGGACGGCTACACCTTC
TRBJ2-7,TRBV7-2,NA,CASSFQTGELEQYF,TGTGCCAGCAGCTTTCAAACGGGGGAACTCGAGCAGTACTTC
TRBJ2-7,TRBV6-1,NA,CASSEVAGASYEQYF,TGTGCCAGCAGTGAAGTGGCGGGGGCCTCCTACGAGCAGTACTTC
TRBJ2-3,TRBV7-9,NA,CASSLGGRVTDTQYF,TGTGCCAGCAGCTTAGGTGGCAGGGTAACAGATACGCAGTATTTT
TRBJ1-2,TRBV27,NA,CASSLYRESTVSYGYTF,TGTGCCAGCAGTTTATATCGGGAATCGACCGTTTCTTATGGCTACACCTTC
TRBJ1-5,TRBV10-2,NA,CASSDASGPNQPQHF,TGCGCCAGCAGTGATGCTTCAGGTCCAAATCAGCCCCAGCATTTT